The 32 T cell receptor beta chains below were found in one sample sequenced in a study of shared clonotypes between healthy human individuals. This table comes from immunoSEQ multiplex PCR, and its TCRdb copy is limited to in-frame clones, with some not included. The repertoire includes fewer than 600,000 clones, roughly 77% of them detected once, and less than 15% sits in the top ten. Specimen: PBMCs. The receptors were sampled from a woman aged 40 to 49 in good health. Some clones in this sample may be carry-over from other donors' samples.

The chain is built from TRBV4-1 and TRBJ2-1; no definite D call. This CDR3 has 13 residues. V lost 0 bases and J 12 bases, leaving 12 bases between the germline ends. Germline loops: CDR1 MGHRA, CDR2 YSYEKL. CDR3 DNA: TGCGCCAGCAGCCAAGATACCCGACTTGGGCAGTTCTTC. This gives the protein CASSQDTRLGQFF.

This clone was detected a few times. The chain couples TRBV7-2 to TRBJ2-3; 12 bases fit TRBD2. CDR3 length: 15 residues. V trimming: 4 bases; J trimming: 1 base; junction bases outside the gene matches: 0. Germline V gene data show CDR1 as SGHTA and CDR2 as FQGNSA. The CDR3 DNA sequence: TGTGCCAGCAGCTCTAGCGGGAGGGGCACAGATACGCAGTATTTT. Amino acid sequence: CASSSSGRGTDTQYF.

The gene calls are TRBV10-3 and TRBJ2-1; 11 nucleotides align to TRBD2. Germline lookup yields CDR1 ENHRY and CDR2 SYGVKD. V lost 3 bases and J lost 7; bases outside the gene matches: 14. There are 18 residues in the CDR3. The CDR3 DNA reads TGTGCCATCAGTGATCGGGATGGTAGACTAGCGGGGAAAAATGAGCAGTTCTTC. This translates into CAISDRDGRLAGKNEQFF.

This CDR3 reads CASSFSLGGRGRGEQFF. CDR3 DNA sequence: TGTGCCAGCAGTTTCTCCCTCGGCGGGAGAGGGCGGGGTGAGCAGTTCTTC. The chain employs TRBV28 and TRBJ2-1, with 7 bases identical to TRBD2. The CDR3 runs to 17 residues. V shed 3 bases and J 9 bases; nucleotides not matched to a gene: 17. The germline CDR1 and CDR2 sequences are MDHEN and SYDVKM.

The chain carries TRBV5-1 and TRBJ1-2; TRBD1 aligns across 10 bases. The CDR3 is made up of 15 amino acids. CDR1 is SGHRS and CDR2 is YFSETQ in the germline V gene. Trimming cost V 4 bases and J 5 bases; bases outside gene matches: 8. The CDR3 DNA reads TGCGCCAGCAGCGGCCCGGGACAGGGGTATTATGGCTACACCTTC. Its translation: CASSGPGQGYYGYTF.

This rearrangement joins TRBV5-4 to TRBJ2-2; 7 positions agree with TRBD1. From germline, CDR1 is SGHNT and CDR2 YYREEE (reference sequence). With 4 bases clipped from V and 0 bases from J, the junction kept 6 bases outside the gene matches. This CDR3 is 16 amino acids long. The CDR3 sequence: CASSRDRGSNTGELFF. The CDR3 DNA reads TGTGCCAGCAGCCGGGACAGAGGGTCGAACACCGGGGAGCTGTTTTTT.

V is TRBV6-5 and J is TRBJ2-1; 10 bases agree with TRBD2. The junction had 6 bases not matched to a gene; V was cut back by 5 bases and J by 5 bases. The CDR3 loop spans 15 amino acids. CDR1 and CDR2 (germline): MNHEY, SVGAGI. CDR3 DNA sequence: TGTGCCAGCAGTCCGGGACTAGCGTCAAACAATGAGCAGTTCTTC. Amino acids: CASSPGLASNNEQFF.

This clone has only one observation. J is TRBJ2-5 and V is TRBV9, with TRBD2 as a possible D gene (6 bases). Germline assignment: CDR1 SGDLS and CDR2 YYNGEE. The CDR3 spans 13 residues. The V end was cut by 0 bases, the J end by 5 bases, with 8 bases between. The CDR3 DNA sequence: TGTGCCAGCAGCGTAGATGCGGGGGAGACCCAGTACTTC. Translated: CASSVDAGETQYF.

Written as DNA, the CDR3 is TGTGCCAGCAGCTTAGGAGGTGTCACTGAAGCTTTCTTT. Amino acid sequence: CASSLGGVTEAFF. The chain joins TRBV7-2 to TRBJ1-1, with D unclear. V was trimmed by 1 base and J by 4 bases, leaving 7 bases between them. The CDR3 loop spans 13 amino acids. In germline, CDR1 is SGHTA, CDR2 FQGNSA.

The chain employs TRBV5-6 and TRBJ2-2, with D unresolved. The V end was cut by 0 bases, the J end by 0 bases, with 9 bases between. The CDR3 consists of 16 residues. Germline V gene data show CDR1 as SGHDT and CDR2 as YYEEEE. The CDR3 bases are TGTGCCAGCAGCTTGGTTCACACAACGAACACCGGGGAGCTGTTTTTT. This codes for CASSLVHTTNTGELFF. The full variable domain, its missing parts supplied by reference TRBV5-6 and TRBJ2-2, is DAGVTQSPTHLIKTRGQQVTLRCSPKSGHDTVSWYQQALGQGPQFIFQYYEEEERQRGNFPDRFSGHQFPNYSSELNVNALLLGDSALYLCASSLVHTTNTGELFFGEGSRLTVL.

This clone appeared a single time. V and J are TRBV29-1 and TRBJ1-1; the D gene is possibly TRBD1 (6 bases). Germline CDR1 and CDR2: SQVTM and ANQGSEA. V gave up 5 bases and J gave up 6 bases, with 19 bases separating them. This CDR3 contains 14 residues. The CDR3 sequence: CSVFTSGAGAEAFF. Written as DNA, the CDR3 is TGCAGCGTTTTCACCTCAGGGGCTGGGGCTGAAGCTTTCTTT.

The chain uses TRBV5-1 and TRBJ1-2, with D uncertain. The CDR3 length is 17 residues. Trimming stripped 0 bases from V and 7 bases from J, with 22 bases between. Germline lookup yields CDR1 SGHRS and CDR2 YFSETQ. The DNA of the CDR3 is TGCGCCAGCAGCTTGGGTATCTTTAACCGGTATGGAGGTGGCTACACCTTC. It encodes CASSLGIFNRYGGGYTF.

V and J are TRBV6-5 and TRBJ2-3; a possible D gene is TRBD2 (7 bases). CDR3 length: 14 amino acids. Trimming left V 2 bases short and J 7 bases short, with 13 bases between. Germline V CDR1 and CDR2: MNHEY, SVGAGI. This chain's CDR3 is CASSYRGARYTQYF. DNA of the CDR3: TGTGCCAGCAGTTACCGGGGGGCGCGTTATACGCAGTATTTT.

In nucleotides, the CDR3 is TGCGCCAGCAGCCAAGACCGGCGAGGGGCCCCCAATTCACCCCTCCACTTT. Residues: CASSQDRRGAPNSPLHF. The genes are TRBV4-1 and TRBJ1-6, with a tentative D call TRBD1 (5 bases). The length of the CDR3 is 17 residues. In germline, CDR1 is MGHRA, CDR2 YSYEKL. The V end lost 0 bases, the J end lost 7 bases, and 16 bases lay between the germline ends.

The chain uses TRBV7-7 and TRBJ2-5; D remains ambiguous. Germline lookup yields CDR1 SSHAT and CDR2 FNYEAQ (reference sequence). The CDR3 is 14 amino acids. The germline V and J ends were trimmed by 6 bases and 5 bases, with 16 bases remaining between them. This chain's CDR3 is CASSLASIRETQYF. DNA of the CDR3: TGTGCCAGCAGTCTGGCCAGTATTAGGGAGACCCAGTACTTC.

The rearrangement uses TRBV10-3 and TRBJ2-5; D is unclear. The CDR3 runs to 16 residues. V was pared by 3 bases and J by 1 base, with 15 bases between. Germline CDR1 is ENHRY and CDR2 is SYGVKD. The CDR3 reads CAISDRTVASQETQYF. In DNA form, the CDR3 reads TGTGCCATCAGTGATCGGACGGTGGCTAGCCAAGAGACCCAGTACTTC.

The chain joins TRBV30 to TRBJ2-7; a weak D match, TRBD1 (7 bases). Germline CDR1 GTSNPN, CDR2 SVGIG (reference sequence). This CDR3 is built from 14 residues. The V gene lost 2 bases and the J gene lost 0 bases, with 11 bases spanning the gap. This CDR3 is CAWSQGGPSYEQYF. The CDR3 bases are TGTGCCTGGAGTCAGGGGGGCCCCTCCTACGAGCAGTACTTC.

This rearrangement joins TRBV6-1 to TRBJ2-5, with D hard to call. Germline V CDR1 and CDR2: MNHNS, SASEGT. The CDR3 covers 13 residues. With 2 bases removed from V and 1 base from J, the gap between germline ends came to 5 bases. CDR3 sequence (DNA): TGTGCCAGCAGTGAACGCAGCCAAGAGACCCAGTACTTC. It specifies CASSERSQETQYF.

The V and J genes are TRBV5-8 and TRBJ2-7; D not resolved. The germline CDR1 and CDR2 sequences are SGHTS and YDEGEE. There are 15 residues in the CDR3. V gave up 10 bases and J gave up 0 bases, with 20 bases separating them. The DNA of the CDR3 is TGTGCCTATCCCGGCGAGTTCAGGAGCTCCTACGAGCAGTACTTC. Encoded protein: CAYPGEFRSSYEQYF.

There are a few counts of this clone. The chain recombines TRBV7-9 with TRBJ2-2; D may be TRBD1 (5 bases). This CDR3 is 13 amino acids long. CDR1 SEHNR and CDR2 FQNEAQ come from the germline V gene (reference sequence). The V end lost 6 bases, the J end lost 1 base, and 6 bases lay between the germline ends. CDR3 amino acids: CASRDRNTGELFF. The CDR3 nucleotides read TGTGCCAGCAGAGACAGGAACACCGGGGAGCTGTTTTTT.

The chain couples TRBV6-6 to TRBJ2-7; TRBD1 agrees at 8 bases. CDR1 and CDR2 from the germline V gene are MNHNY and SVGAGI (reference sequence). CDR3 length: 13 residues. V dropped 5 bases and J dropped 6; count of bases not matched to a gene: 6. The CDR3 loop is CASSPDRGLEQYF. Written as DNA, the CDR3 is TGTGCCAGCAGTCCCGACAGGGGCCTCGAGCAGTACTTC.

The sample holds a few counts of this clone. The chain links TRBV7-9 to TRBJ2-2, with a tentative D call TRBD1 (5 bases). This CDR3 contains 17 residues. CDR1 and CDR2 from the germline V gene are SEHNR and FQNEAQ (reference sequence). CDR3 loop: CVNAAGWGRRNTGELFF. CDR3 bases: TGTGTCAATGCAGCCGGTTGGGGCAGGAGGAACACCGGGGAGCTGTTTTTT.

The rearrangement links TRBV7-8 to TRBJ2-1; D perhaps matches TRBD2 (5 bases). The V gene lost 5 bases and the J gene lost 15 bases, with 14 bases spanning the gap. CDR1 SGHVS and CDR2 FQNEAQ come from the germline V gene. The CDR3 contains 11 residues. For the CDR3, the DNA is TGTGCCAGCAGCGTTATTAGCGATCTGTTCTTC. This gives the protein CASSVISDLFF.

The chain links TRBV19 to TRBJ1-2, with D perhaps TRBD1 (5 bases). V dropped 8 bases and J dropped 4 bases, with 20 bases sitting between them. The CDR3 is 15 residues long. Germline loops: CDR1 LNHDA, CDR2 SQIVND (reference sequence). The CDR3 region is CASGSPGTSLYGYTF. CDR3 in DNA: TGTGCCAGTGGGTCCCCCGGGACGTCCCTCTATGGCTACACCTTC.

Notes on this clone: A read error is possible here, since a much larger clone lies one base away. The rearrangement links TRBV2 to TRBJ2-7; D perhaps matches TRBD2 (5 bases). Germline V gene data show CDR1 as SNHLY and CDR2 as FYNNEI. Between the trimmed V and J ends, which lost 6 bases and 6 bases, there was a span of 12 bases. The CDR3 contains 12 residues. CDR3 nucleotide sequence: TGTGCCAGCAGCCAAGGACTCCCCGAGCAGTACTTC. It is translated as CASSQGLPEQYF.

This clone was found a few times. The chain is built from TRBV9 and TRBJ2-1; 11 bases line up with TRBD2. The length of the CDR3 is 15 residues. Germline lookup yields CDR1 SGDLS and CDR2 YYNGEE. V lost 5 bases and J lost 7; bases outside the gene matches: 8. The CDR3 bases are TGTGCCAGCAGTGTCCGTAGCGGGAGGGCAAATGAGCAGTTCTTC. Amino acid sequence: CASSVRSGRANEQFF.

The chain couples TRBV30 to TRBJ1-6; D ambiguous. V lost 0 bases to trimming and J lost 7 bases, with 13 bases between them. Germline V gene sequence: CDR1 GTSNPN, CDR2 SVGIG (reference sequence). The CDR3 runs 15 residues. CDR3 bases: TGTGCCTGGAGTGTGTCAGTGGCCCGAAATTCACCCCTCCACTTT. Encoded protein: CAWSVSVARNSPLHF.

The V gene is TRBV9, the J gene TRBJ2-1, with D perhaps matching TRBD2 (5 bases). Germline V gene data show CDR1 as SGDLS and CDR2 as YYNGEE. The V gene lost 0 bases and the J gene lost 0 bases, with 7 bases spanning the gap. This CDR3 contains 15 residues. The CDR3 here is CASSVAGISYNEQFF. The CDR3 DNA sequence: TGTGCCAGCAGCGTAGCCGGGATCTCCTACAATGAGCAGTTCTTC. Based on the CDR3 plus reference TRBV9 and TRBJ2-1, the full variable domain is DSGVTQTPKHLITATGQRVTLRCSPRSGDLSVYWYQQSLDQGLQFLIQYYNGEERAKGNILERFSAQQFPDLHSELNLSSLELGDSALYFCASSVAGISYNEQFFGPGTRLTVL.

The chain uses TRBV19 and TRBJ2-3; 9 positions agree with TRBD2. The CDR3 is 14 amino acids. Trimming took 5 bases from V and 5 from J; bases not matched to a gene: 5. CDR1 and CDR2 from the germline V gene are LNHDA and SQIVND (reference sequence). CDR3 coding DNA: TGTGCCAGTAGTCCTAGCGGGAATGGAGATACGCAGTATTTT. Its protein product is CASSPSGNGDTQYF.

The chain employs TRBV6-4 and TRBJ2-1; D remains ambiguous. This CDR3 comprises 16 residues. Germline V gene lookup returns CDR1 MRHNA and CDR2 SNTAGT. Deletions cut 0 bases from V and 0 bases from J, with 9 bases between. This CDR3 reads CASSDSTENSYNEQFF. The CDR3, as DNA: TGTGCCAGCAGTGACTCAACAGAGAACTCCTACAATGAGCAGTTCTTC.

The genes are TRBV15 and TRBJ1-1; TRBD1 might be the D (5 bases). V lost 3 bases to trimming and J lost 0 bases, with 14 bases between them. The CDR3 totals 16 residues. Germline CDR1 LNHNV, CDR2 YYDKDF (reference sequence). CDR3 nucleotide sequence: TGTGCCACCAGCAGCTTTGGGGGTACTCTGAACACTGAAGCTTTCTTT. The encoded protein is CATSSFGGTLNTEAFF. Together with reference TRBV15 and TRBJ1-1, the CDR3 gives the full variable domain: DAMVIQNPRYQVTQFGKPVTLSCSQTLNHNVMYWYQQKSSQAPKLLFHYYDKDFNNEADTPDNFQSRRPNTSFCFLDIRSPGLGDTAMYLCATSSFGGTLNTEAFFGQGTRLTVV.

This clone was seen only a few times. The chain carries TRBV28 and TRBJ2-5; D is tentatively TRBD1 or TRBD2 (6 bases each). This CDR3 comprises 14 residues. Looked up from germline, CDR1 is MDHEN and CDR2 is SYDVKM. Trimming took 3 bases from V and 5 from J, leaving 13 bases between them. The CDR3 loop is CASSLGGAGETQYF. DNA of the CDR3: TGTGCCAGCAGTTTGGGGGGCGCGGGGGAGACCCAGTACTTC.